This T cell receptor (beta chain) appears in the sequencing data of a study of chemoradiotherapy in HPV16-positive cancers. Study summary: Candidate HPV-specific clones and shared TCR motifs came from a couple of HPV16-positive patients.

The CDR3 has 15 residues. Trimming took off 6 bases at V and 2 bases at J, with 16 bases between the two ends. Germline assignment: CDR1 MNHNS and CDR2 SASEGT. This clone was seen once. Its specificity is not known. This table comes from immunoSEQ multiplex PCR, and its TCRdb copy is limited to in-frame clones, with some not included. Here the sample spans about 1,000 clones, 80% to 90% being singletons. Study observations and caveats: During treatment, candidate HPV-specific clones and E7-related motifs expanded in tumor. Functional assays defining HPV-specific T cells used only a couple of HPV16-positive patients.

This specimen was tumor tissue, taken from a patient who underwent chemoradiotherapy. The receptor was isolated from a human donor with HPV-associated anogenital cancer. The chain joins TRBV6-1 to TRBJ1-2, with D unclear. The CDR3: CASRDSGNSNYGYTF. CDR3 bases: TGTGCCAGCAGGGACTCCGGGAATAGCAACTATGGCTACACCTTC.